This T cell receptor (beta chain) was captured by sequencing in a study of blood T cell repertoires in COVID-19. Study as a whole: Some COVID-19 samples were acute and others convalescent; all came from the United States, Italy and Spain. Sources were T cells, B-cell-depleted T cells, or PBMCs; the material itself was cDNA or gDNA.

Followed over time, Seattle patients had been enrolled while infection was active. V was pared by 0 bases and J by 3 bases, with 11 bases between. The CDR3 is 15 residues long. Germline loops: CDR1 LGHDT, CDR2 YNNKEL (reference sequence). In the original workflow: Cell counts per sample came from amplifying reference gene primers. Sequencing used immunoSEQ multiplex PCR; TCRdb keeps in-frame clones, though not all of them. V and J calls and clone size are given by that table; D and trimming were obtained from the DNA. The sample contains roughly 30,000 clones, roughly 86% of which appear only once. The receptor's source is a man in his sixties with COVID-19, enrolled during active disease. The sequencing sample was made of peripheral blood. J is TRBJ1-1 and V is TRBV3-1 (or the pseudogene TRBV3-2); possibly TRBD1 for D (5 bases). This chain's CDR3 is CASSQDSREDTEAFF. The DNA of the CDR3 is TGTGCCAGCAGCCAAGATAGCAGGGAGGACACTGAAGCTTTCTTT.